Included here is one T cell receptor (beta chain) sequence, with context. TCRdb re-analysed the RT-PCR reads in MiXCR, keeping a single row per CDR3 protein. This sample yields about 540,000 distinct CDR3 sequences, of which roughly 25% are seen a single time; 2.5% to 3.5% belongs to the top ten. These data are taken from a study of response to subunit inactivated influenza vaccine. Germline V gives CDR1 SGDLS, CDR2 YYNGEE. The CDR3 loop spans 17 amino acids. The V gene end was trimmed by 0 bases and the J gene end by 3 bases; junction bases not matched to a gene: 11. The data were also submitted as part of a second study, on T cells expressing NK-cell markers. That work adds: TCR beta cDNA was made by 5'RACE template switching with UMIs. Sorted CD3+CD56+NKG2C+, CD3+CD56+NKG2C- and CD3+CD56-NKG2C+ T-cell subsets were beta-chain profiled. Among the eight sequenced donors, seven tested HCMV-seropositive and one tested seronegative. Dominant NKG2C+ clonotypes in over 5 donors made up roughly 1.0-8% of CD8+ T cells.

The specimen was CD4+ T cells sorted from PBMCs, collected 12 days after vaccination. The rearrangement uses TRBV9 and TRBJ2-7; 8 bases line up with TRBD2. This sequence was found in a man aged 45-60 years who received an inactivated influenza vaccine. The CDR3, as DNA: TGTGCCAGCAGCGTAGCGGGGGGGAGCAATCCCATCTACGAGCAGTACTTC. Translating gives CASSVAGGSNPIYEQYF.